The clone carrying this TCR beta chain was recorded only once. The sample is drawn from a study of blood T cell repertoires in COVID-19. In the study overall: Whether acute or convalescent, the COVID-19 samples came from the United States, Italy and Spain. In each case, the material was cDNA or gDNA derived from T cells, B-cell-depleted T cells, or PBMCs.

Enrollees, about 18 to 89 years old, lived in 24 US areas. Clinical history reported by participants formed the basis on which cohorts were assigned. The germline V gene encodes CDR1 GTSNPN and CDR2 SVGIG (reference sequence). With V trimmed by 5 bases and J by 6 bases, 4 bases remained unmatched. The CDR3 spans 13 residues. Data came from immunoSEQ multiplex PCR; TCRdb stores just in-frame clones and leaves some out. The sample includes 250,000 or so clones, roughly nine tenths of them seen just once. The V call is TRBV30, the J call TRBJ1-2; TRBD1 matches 12 bases. Sequences were obtained from PBMCs or T cells enriched from blood (not recorded which). This TCR came from a human donor in a cohort exposed to, infected with or recovered from COVID-19 (not recorded which). The donor label of this sample is uncertain. DNA of the CDR3: TGTGCCTGGCTAGGGACAGGGGGCAATGGCTACACCTTC. As protein: CAWLGTGGNGYTF.